Following are 20 T cell receptor beta chains from one sample sequenced in a study of T cell responses to AZD1222 COVID-19 vaccine. Generated by immunoSEQ multiplex PCR, the TCRdb table keeps only in-frame clones and is missing some. The repertoire consists of some 200,000 clones, with 80% to 95% occurring once and the leading ten covering less than 1.2%. The sample consisted of peripheral blood, taken 28 days after the second AZD1222 dose. These receptors were collected from an adult who received the AZD1222 COVID-19 vaccine.

The J gene is TRBJ1-5, the V gene TRBV7-9; 7 positions match TRBD1. The CDR3 consists of 14 residues. Trimming at V came to 1 base and at J to 6 bases, leaving 3 bases not matched to a gene. CDR1 and CDR2 (germline): SEHNR, FQNEAQ (reference sequence). This chain's CDR3 is CASSLDRGGQPQHF. In DNA, the CDR3 is TGTGCCAGCAGCTTAGACAGGGGAGGTCAGCCCCAGCATTTT.

This chain links TRBV24-1 with TRBJ1-2; TRBD1 aligns across 8 bases. Per germline, CDR1 KGHDR and CDR2 SFDVKD. V lost 0 bases and J lost 8; bases outside the gene matches: 13. This CDR3 comprises 17 residues. The CDR3 protein is CATSDLGQGGVSGGYTF. The CDR3 DNA follows: TGTGCCACCAGTGATTTGGGACAGGGAGGAGTGAGTGGAGGCTACACCTTC.

This chain connects TRBV10-2 to TRBJ1-1; TRBD1 matches at 7 bases. The trim removed 7 bases at V and 5 bases at J, leaving 7 bases unmatched. In germline, CDR1 is WSHSY, CDR2 SAAADI. This CDR3 is built from 13 residues. The CDR3 nucleotides are TGCGCCAGCACAGGACAGGCAGGAACTGAAGCTTTCTTT. As protein: CASTGQAGTEAFF.

The chain uses TRBV5-1 and TRBJ2-3; weak D call: TRBD1 (5 bases). Trimming took off 0 bases at V and 4 bases at J, with 21 bases between the two ends. The CDR3 runs to 18 residues. Germline CDR1 reads SGHRS; CDR2 reads YFSETQ. The CDR3 DNA follows: TGCGCCAGCAGCTTGGGGGCAGGGTCAGCGCGCCTTCCAGATACGCAGTATTTT. Encoded protein: CASSLGAGSARLPDTQYF.

The V call is TRBV5-1, the J call TRBJ2-1; possibly TRBD2 for D (6 bases). V was trimmed by 3 bases and J by 6 bases, leaving 13 bases between them. Germline V gene data show CDR1 as SGHRS and CDR2 as YFSETQ. The CDR3 runs 14 residues. CDR3 sequence reads: CASSSGERFNEQFF. CDR3 bases: TGCGCCAGCAGCTCGGGGGAAAGATTCAATGAGCAGTTCTTC.

The chain has TRBV7-2 and TRBJ2-3, with D perhaps matching TRBD2 (6 bases). Trimming removed 5 bases from V and 2 bases from J, with 11 bases in between. The germline V gene encodes CDR1 SGHTA and CDR2 FQGNSA. The CDR3 covers 14 residues. CDR3 bases: TGTGCCAGCAGCCCCGGACTAACCACAGATACGCAGTATTTT. Protein sequence: CASSPGLTTDTQYF.

This clone was recorded once. V gene TRBV6-5 combines with J gene TRBJ2-1; 9 nucleotides match TRBD2. This CDR3 region has 15 residues. The V and J ends lost 8 bases and 0 bases, in that order; junction bases with no gene match: 5. The germline V gene has CDR1 MNHEY and CDR2 SVGAGI. The CDR3: CASATSGSSYNEQFF. CDR3 bases: TGTGCCAGCGCGACTAGCGGAAGCTCCTACAATGAGCAGTTCTTC.

The chain is built from TRBV6-6 and TRBJ2-7; the D gene could be TRBD1 or TRBD2 (5 bases each). V was pared by 6 bases and J by 4 bases, with 16 bases between. Germline V gives CDR1 MNHNY, CDR2 SVGAGI (reference sequence). This CDR3 contains 14 residues. The CDR3 DNA is TGTGCCAGCAGGCCCACGGGGCAGAAGTACGAGCAGTACTTC. Translated, it gives CASRPTGQKYEQYF.

The chain couples TRBV18 to TRBJ1-5; D gene uncertain. This CDR3 has 14 residues. Germline V lookup: CDR1 KGHSH, CDR2 LQKENI. V lost 6 bases and J 0 bases, leaving 9 bases between the germline ends. In DNA form, the CDR3 reads TGTGCCAGCTCCCCGGGAGATAGCAATCAGCCCCAGCATTTT. Encoded protein: CASSPGDSNQPQHF.

This clone was observed a few times. The V gene is TRBV2, the J gene TRBJ1-2, with D unclear. Germline loops: CDR1 SNHLY, CDR2 FYNNEI. The CDR3 spans 12 residues. Trimming took off 1 base at V and 5 bases at J, with 5 bases between the two ends. In DNA, the CDR3 is TGTGCCAGCAGTGAAGGACAATATGGCTACACCTTC. Its protein is CASSEGQYGYTF.

The V call is TRBV19, the J call TRBJ2-1; 9 bases line up with TRBD1. Unmatched junction bases numbered 9, after V lost 6 bases and J lost 3 bases. CDR1 LNHDA and CDR2 SQIVND come from the germline V gene (reference sequence). This CDR3 is built from 16 residues. CDR3 sequence (DNA): TGTGCCAGTAGCCCCCGGGACAGGGTGGACTACAATGAGCAGTTCTTC. It yields the protein CASSPRDRVDYNEQFF. Variable domain in full (rest from reference TRBV19 and TRBJ2-1): DGGITQSPKYLFRKEGQNVTLSCEQNLNHDAMYWYRQDPGQGLRLIYYSQIVNDFQKGDIAEGYSVSREKKESFPLTVTSAQKNPTAFYLCASSPRDRVDYNEQFFGPGTRLTVL.

This sequence joins TRBV5-1 and TRBJ1-6; D uncertain. Trimming left V 2 bases short and J 8 bases short, with 11 bases between. The CDR3 contains 14 residues. CDR1 and CDR2 from the germline V gene are SGHRS and YFSETQ. CDR3 sequence: CASSFGSIDSPLHF. CDR3 nucleotides: TGCGCCAGCAGCTTTGGATCTATTGATTCACCCCTCCACTTT. Together with reference TRBV5-1 and TRBJ1-6, the CDR3 gives the full variable domain: KAGVTQTPRYLIKTRGQQVTLSCSPISGHRSVSWYQQTPGQGLQFLFEYFSETQRNKGNFPGRFSGRQFSNSRSEMNVSTLELGDSALYLCASSFGSIDSPLHFGNGTRLTVT.

The chain recombines TRBV27 with TRBJ1-1, with TRBD1 matching 8 bases. Germline CDR1 MNHEY, CDR2 SMNVEV (reference sequence). J gave up 4 bases and V 6 bases, and 7 bases lay outside the gene matches. The CDR3 is 14 residues long. The CDR3 DNA reads TGTGCCAGCAGCCTAAATACAGGGGGCACTGAAGCTTTCTTT. Translation: CASSLNTGGTEAFF.

This clone appeared a single time. The chain uses TRBV5-1 and TRBJ2-7, with D possibly TRBD1 on 7 matching bases. Germline CDR1 reads SGHRS; CDR2 reads YFSETQ. The ends were cut back, 4 bases at V and 1 base at J, with 15 bases in the middle. This CDR3 is 15 amino acids long. CDR3 bases: TGCGCCAGCAGCCCCTCGGCAGGGGGGTCCTACGAGCAGTACTTC. This codes for CASSPSAGGSYEQYF. Based on the CDR3 plus reference TRBV5-1 and TRBJ2-7, the full variable domain is KAGVTQTPRYLIKTRGQQVTLSCSPISGHRSVSWYQQTPGQGLQFLFEYFSETQRNKGNFPGRFSGRQFSNSRSEMNVSTLELGDSALYLCASSPSAGGSYEQYFGPGTRLTVT.

The table lists this clone with a count of one. The chain has TRBV25-1 and TRBJ2-3; no clear D. The length of the CDR3 is 13 residues. Trimming pared 4 bases from V and 1 base from J, leaving 6 bases between. The germline V gene has CDR1 MGHDK and CDR2 SYGVNS. CDR3 amino acids: CASSVGRTDTQYF. The CDR3 coding sequence is TGTGCCAGCAGTGTCGGGCGCACAGATACGCAGTATTTT.

V usage is TRBV15 and J usage is TRBJ2-3; no reliable D call. V was shortened by 5 bases and J by 5 bases, with 5 bases between the two germline ends. The CDR3 has 11 amino acids. Germline assignment: CDR1 LNHNV and CDR2 YYDKDF (reference sequence). The CDR3 DNA reads TGTGCCACCAGCTTGCAAGATACGCAGTATTTT. It encodes CATSLQDTQYF.

This chain connects TRBV27 to TRBJ2-1; D is undetermined. The V end lost 0 bases, the J end lost 9 bases, and 12 bases lay between the germline ends. This CDR3 contains 14 residues. Looked up from germline, CDR1 is MNHEY and CDR2 is SMNVEV (reference sequence). The CDR3, as DNA: TGTGCCAGCAGTTTATCCTCTACCGCGTCTGAGCAGTTCTTC. Residues: CASSLSSTASEQFF.

V is TRBV7-9 and J is TRBJ2-5; tentatively, D is TRBD2 (5 bases). Germline loops: CDR1 SEHNR, CDR2 FQNEAQ (reference sequence). V was trimmed by 3 bases and J by 2 bases, leaving 10 bases between them. The CDR3 is 14 amino acids. CDR3 bases: TGTGCCAGCAGCTTGGGCTCGGGGCAAGAGACCCAGTACTTC. It yields the protein CASSLGSGQETQYF.

The V gene is TRBV9, the J gene TRBJ1-2; 7 nucleotides line up with TRBD1. Per the germline V gene, CDR1 is SGDLS and CDR2 is YYNGEE. Trimming took 3 bases from V and 2 from J; bases not matched to a gene: 4. The CDR3 is 14 amino acids. CDR3 protein: CASSAGDSNYGYTF. In nucleotides, the CDR3 is TGTGCCAGCAGCGCGGGGGACAGCAACTATGGCTACACCTTC.

This sequence joins TRBV20-1 and TRBJ1-1; no clear D. Trimming cost V 3 bases and J 5 bases, with 7 bases left between them. Per the germline V gene, CDR1 is DFQATT and CDR2 is SNEGSKA (reference sequence). This CDR3 is 11 amino acids long. The chain's CDR3 is CSASYGTEAFF. The DNA of the CDR3 is TGCAGTGCTAGTTATGGAACTGAAGCTTTCTTT.